This T cell receptor (beta chain) stems from a study of PD-1 blockade in classical Hodgkin lymphoma. Study observations and caveats: Repertoires differed for reasons still undefined, possibly disease activity or prior therapy. Reports described newly diagnosed patients as having lower baseline TCR diversity than healthy donors.

By sample fraction, this clone is medium-sized. The antigen is undetermined. CDR1 is SGHVS and CDR2 is FNYEAQ in the germline V gene. The CDR3 is 15 amino acids. The V gene lost 4 bases and the J gene lost 3 bases, with 14 bases spanning the gap. Only in-frame clones appear in the TCRdb table, and some are missing; sequencing was by immunoSEQ multiplex PCR. The table records 30,000 or so clones, around 80% of them present only once. Time point: cycle 4 day 1 (C4D1), after 6 weeks of nivolumab. Patients all relapsed after autologous stem cell transplantation, and there was variation in brentuximab vedotin exposure.

The chain uses TRBV7-6 and TRBJ2-3; D possibly corresponds to TRBD2 (6 bases). The source of this sequence is a human donor with classical Hodgkin lymphoma. The sample here was peripheral blood mononuclear cells (PBMCs), taken before the fourth cycle of nivolumab. Here the CDR3 DNA reads TGTGCCAGCAGCTCAACCCGGAGCGGGACAGATACGCAGTATTTT. Its protein product is CASSSTRSGTDTQYF.